One sample yielded the 14 T cell receptor beta chains listed below, sequenced in a study of shared clonotypes between healthy human individuals. The table came from immunoSEQ multiplex PCR; TCRdb's copy has only in-frame clones and leaves some out. The repertoire holds hundreds of thousands of clones, with approximately 79% as singletons. Specimen: memory CD4+ T cells sorted from blood. This sample's subset: CD45RA-negative fraction. The receptor source for this set is a woman aged 25 to 45 in good health.

This chain joins TRBV28 and TRBJ1-2; D is possibly TRBD1 (5 bases). CDR1 is MDHEN and CDR2 is SYDVKM in the germline V gene. CDR3 length: 13 residues. V was cut by 6 bases and J by 4 bases, with 12 bases left in between. The CDR3 sequence: CASRLGGTYGYTF. CDR3 in DNA: TGTGCCAGCAGATTGGGCGGGACCTATGGCTACACCTTC.

V is TRBV21-1 and J is TRBJ2-7. TRBV21-1 is a pseudogene. This CDR3 contains 15 residues. Written as DNA, the CDR3 is TGTGCCAGCAGCAAACCGCGAAGGAAGTCCTACGAGCAGTACTTC. This gives the protein CASSKPRRKSYEQYF.

In this sample, this clone turned up a few times. The chain has TRBV18 and TRBJ1-4; D uncertain. This CDR3 comprises 14 residues. The V and J ends lost 5 bases and 3 bases respectively, with 10 bases between them. The germline V gene has CDR1 KGHSH and CDR2 LQKENI. The CDR3: CASSIRGSNEKLFF. CDR3 in DNA: TGTGCCAGCTCAATTCGGGGTTCTAATGAAAAACTGTTTTTT.

The chain links TRBV7-3 to TRBJ2-1, with 8 bases lining up with TRBD1. Germline CDR1 reads SGHTA; CDR2 reads FQGTGA. The ends lost 5 bases at V and 3 bases at J; junction bases unmatched: 6. The CDR3 spans 15 residues. The chain's CDR3 is CASSEGQALYNEQFF. As DNA, the CDR3 is TGTGCCAGCAGCGAGGGACAGGCCCTCTACAATGAGCAGTTCTTC.

This clone was counted between two and nine times. The CDR3 nucleotides are TGTGCCAGCAGTGAATGGGGGTCAGGGGGTAACTACGAGCAGTACTTC. This gives the protein CASSEWGSGGNYEQYF. The chain uses TRBV2 and TRBJ2-7; 7 positions match TRBD1. V dropped 2 bases and J dropped 3; count of bases not matched to a gene: 10. CDR1 is SNHLY and CDR2 is FYNNEI in the germline V gene. The CDR3 runs 16 residues. Combining the CDR3 with reference TRBV2 and TRBJ2-7 gives the whole variable domain EPEVTQTPSHQVTQMGQEVILRCVPISNHLYFYWYRQILGQKVEFLVSFYNNEISEKSEIFDDQFSVERPDGSNFTLKIRSTKLEDSAMYFCASSEWGSGGNYEQYFGPGTRLTVT.

V is TRBV11-1 and J is TRBJ1-5; D is undetermined. The ends were cut back, 2 bases at V and 6 bases at J, with 8 bases in the middle. Looked up from germline, CDR1 is SGHAT and CDR2 is FQDESV (reference sequence). The CDR3 consists of 13 residues. CDR3 bases: TGTGCCAGCAGCTTAACCCGGGGTCAGCCCCAGCATTTT. Protein product: CASSLTRGQPQHF.

J is TRBJ1-1 and V is TRBV9; D is undetermined. Deletions cut 0 bases from V and 0 bases from J, with 6 bases between. The V gene's germline CDR1 is SGDLS and CDR2 YYNGEE. This CDR3 is 14 amino acids long. CDR3 sequence: CASSVGGMNTEAFF. DNA of the CDR3: TGTGCCAGCAGCGTAGGAGGGATGAACACTGAAGCTTTCTTT.

In its sample, this clone was seen many times. The chain recombines TRBV10-3 with TRBJ2-2; D may be TRBD1 or TRBD2 (5 bases each). The CDR3 totals 15 residues. Per the germline V gene, CDR1 is ENHRY and CDR2 is SYGVKD. Deletions cut 10 bases from V and 2 bases from J, with 17 bases between. CDR3 DNA: TGTGCCACCGCCGGGACGCCGGTTAACACCGGGGAGCTGTTTTTT. This translates into CATAGTPVNTGELFF.

The rearrangement uses TRBV27 and TRBJ2-7, with 8 positions matching TRBD2. Germline V lookup: CDR1 MNHEY, CDR2 SMNVEV (reference sequence). V lost 0 bases and J lost 6; bases outside the gene matches: 4. The CDR3 consists of 14 residues. The CDR3 DNA is TGTGCCAGCAGTTTATCCGGGACTAGTCGCGAGCAGTACTTC. Its protein product is CASSLSGTSREQYF.

V and J are TRBV7-8 and TRBJ2-7; the D is unclear. Germline lookup yields CDR1 SGHVS and CDR2 FQNEAQ. Trimming left V 5 bases short and J 5 bases short, with 13 bases between. This CDR3 is 13 amino acids long. The DNA for the CDR3 is TGTGCCAGCAGCGCCTTAGTTGTCCACGAGCAGTACTTC. This gives the protein CASSALVVHEQYF.

V gene TRBV5-1 combines with J gene TRBJ1-3; D is unclear. This CDR3 spans 15 amino acids. V lost 0 bases to trimming and J lost 0 bases, with 7 bases between them. Germline V lookup: CDR1 SGHRS, CDR2 YFSETQ. In nucleotides, the CDR3 is TGCGCCAGCAGCTTGGGACCGAACTCTGGAAACACCATATATTTT. Its translation: CASSLGPNSGNTIYF.

At least ten counts were recorded for this clone. This chain links TRBV4-2 with TRBJ2-1; D gene unclear. CDR3 size: 13 residues. Germline CDR1 LGHNA, CDR2 YNFKEQ. V shed 4 bases and J shed 4 bases, with 8 bases lying between them. CDR3 sequence: CASSRPEYNEQFF. CDR3 nucleotide sequence: TGTGCCAGCAGCCGGCCCGAGTACAATGAGCAGTTCTTC.

The rearrangement uses TRBV2 and TRBJ2-3, with 9 bases matching TRBD2. J lost 4 bases, V lost 8 bases, and 16 bases had no gene match. Germline V gives CDR1 SNHLY, CDR2 FYNNEI. CDR3 length: 17 amino acids. CDR3 sequence: CASRPRFGSGRADTQYF. The CDR3 nucleotides read TGTGCCAGCCGGCCGAGGTTTGGTAGCGGGAGAGCAGATACGCAGTATTTT.

The rearrangement uses TRBV27 and TRBJ2-5; 8 nucleotides match TRBD1. From germline, CDR1 is MNHEY and CDR2 SMNVEV (reference sequence). V lost 5 bases, J lost 5 bases, and 7 bases stayed unmatched. The CDR3 contains 14 residues. The DNA of the CDR3 is TGTGCCAGCAGTGGACAGGGACGTCGGGAGACCCAGTACTTC. This gives the protein CASSGQGRRETQYF.